A single TCR beta chain is shown here with its context. Its antigen is currently unknown. This CDR3 spans 15 amino acids. The germline V gene encodes CDR1 MNHNY and CDR2 SVGAGI (reference sequence). Trimming pared 3 bases from V and 4 bases from J, leaving 16 bases between. This sample is part of a study of long-term antiretroviral therapy in people with HIV. Assay version v3.0 of immunoSEQ was used, and it was run at survey level. TCRdb keeps only in-frame clones here, not all; method: immunoSEQ multiplex PCR. The sample contains some 28,000 clones, about 95% of which appear only once. Study-wide results and limits: Pre-ART expanded clones dominated the repertoire at every time point. CDR3 lengths in HIV samples spanned a narrower range than controls. Even long-term ART left TRB diversity below transplant donor controls, despite gains.

Sequenced here: unsorted PBMCs, sampled about 6.6 years after starting antiretroviral therapy. The chain couples TRBV6-6 to TRBJ2-7, with D perhaps matching TRBD2 (6 bases). This clonotype originated in a man between 25 and 39 years old with HIV. CDR3 loop: CASSYSGPLVYEQYF. The CDR3 bases are TGTGCCAGCAGTTATAGCGGCCCTTTGGTTTACGAGCAGTACTTC.